Sequencing of this T cell receptor beta chain was carried out in a study of PD-1 blockade in classical Hodgkin lymphoma. Looking at the study overall: On a schedule of every 2 weeks, patients received nivolumab 3 mg/kg intravenously. Findings of the study overall: A reduction in baseline TCR diversity was reportedly seen in newly diagnosed patients relative to healthy donors. Those patients who began receiving nivolumab less than 1 year after ASCT had lower diversity, and they were excluded. Newly diagnosed patients had diversity similar to the baseline diversity of complete responders.

The table lists this clone with a count of one. Its antigen remains unidentified. The germline gives CDR1 LNHDA, CDR2 SQIVND (reference sequence). The CDR3 is 13 residues long. V was clipped by 7 bases and J by 1 base, with 10 bases between them. Clones were read by immunoSEQ multiplex PCR, and TCRdb kept only the in-frame ones, dropping some. There are just under 65,000 clones in the sample; about 90% occur only once, and 10% lies in the top ten. Time point given: cycle 4 day 1 (C4D1), after five to seven weeks of nivolumab. All patients relapsed after autologous stem cell transplantation, and brentuximab vedotin exposure varied.

Sequencing was performed on peripheral blood mononuclear cells (PBMCs), taken before the fourth cycle of nivolumab. The receptor was derived from a human donor with classical Hodgkin lymphoma. This chain links TRBV19 with TRBJ1-1, with D hard to call. The CDR3, as DNA: TGTGCCAGTATCCGGTGGGGGAACACTGAAGCTTTCTTT. Amino acids: CASIRWGNTEAFF.